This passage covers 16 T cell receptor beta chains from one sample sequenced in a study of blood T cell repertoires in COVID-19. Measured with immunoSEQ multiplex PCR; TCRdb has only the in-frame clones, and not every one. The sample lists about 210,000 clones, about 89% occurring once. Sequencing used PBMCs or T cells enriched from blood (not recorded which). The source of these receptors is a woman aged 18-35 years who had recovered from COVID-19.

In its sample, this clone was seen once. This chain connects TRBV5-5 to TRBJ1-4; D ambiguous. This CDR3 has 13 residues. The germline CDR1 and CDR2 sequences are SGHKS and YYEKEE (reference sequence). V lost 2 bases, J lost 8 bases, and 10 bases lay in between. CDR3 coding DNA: TGTGCCAGCAGCTTCAGTTGGTCGGAAAAACTGTTTTTT. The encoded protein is CASSFSWSEKLFF.

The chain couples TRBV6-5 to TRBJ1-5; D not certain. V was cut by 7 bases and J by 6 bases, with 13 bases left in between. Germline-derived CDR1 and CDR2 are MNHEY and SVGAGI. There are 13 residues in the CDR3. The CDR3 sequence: CASTPSGGQPQHF. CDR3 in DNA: TGTGCCAGCACCCCTAGCGGCGGTCAGCCCCAGCATTTT.

CDR3 in amino acids: CASSSNRDTEAFF. CDR3 DNA: TGTGCCAGCAGTTCAAACAGGGACACTGAAGCTTTCTTT. The chain uses TRBV6-5 and TRBJ1-1, with D possibly matching TRBD1 (6 bases). The germline V and J ends were trimmed by 4 bases and 3 bases, with 9 bases remaining between them. The CDR3 contains 13 residues. Germline V lookup: CDR1 MNHEY, CDR2 SVGAGI.

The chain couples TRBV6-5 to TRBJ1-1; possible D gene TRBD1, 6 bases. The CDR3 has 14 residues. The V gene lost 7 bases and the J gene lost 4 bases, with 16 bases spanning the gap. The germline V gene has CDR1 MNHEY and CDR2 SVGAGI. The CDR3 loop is CASTRQGTITEAFF. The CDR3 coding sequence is TGTGCCAGCACCAGGCAGGGGACGATCACTGAAGCTTTCTTT.

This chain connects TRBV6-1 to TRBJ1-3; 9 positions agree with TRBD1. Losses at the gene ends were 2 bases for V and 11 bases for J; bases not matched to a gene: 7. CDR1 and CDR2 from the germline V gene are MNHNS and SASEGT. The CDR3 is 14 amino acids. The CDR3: CASSETNRGPAIYF. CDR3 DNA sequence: TGTGCCAGCAGTGAAACTAACAGGGGGCCCGCCATATATTTT.

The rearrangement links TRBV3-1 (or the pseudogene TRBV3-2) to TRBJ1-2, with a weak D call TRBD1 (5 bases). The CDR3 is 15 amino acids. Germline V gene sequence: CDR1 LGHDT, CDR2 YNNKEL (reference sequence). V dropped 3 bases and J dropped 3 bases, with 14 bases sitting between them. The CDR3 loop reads CASSQGIGGDYGYTF. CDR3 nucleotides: TGTGCCAGCAGCCAGGGGATCGGGGGGGACTATGGCTACACCTTC.

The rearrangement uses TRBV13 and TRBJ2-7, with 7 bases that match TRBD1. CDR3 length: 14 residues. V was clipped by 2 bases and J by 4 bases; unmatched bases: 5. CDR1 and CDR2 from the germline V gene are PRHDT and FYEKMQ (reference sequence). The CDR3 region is CASSLPGQFYEQYF. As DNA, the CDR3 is TGTGCCAGCAGCTTACCGGGACAGTTTTACGAGCAGTACTTC. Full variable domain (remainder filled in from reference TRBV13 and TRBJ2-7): AAGVIQSPRHLIKEKRETATLKCYPIPRHDTVYWYQQGPGQDPQFLISFYEKMQSDKGSIPDRFSAQQFSDYHSELNMSSLELGDSALYFCASSLPGQFYEQYFGPGTRLTVT.

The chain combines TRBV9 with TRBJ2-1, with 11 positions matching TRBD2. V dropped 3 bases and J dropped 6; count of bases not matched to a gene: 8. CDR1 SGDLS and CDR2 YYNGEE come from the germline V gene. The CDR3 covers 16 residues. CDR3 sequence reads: CASSANSGGAGNEQFF. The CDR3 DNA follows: TGTGCCAGCAGCGCTAATAGCGGGGGGGCGGGCAATGAGCAGTTCTTC.

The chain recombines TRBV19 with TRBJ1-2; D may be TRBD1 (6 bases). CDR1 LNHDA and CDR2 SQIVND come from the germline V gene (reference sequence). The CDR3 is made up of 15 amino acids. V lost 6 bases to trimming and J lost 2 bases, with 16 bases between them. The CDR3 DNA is TGTGCCAGTAGCTCACCCGGGGGGCTCAACTATGGCTACACCTTC. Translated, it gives CASSSPGGLNYGYTF.

The CDR3 DNA is TGTGCCAGCAGTGAACAGTTTTCCTACGAGCAGTACTTC. Protein product: CASSEQFSYEQYF. This chain joins TRBV6-1 and TRBJ2-7; D is uncertain. The CDR3 has 13 residues. The V gene lost 2 bases and the J gene lost 1 base, with 6 bases spanning the gap. Germline lookup yields CDR1 MNHNS and CDR2 SASEGT.

As DNA, the CDR3 is TGTGCCAGCAGTTTCTTGGGACAGGGGGCGCGGTACGAGCAGTACTTC. It yields the protein CASSFLGQGARYEQYF. This rearrangement joins TRBV28 to TRBJ2-7, with 12 bases lining up with TRBD1. The germline CDR1 and CDR2 sequences are MDHEN and SYDVKM. The ends lost 3 bases at V and 4 bases at J; junction bases unmatched: 7. The CDR3 runs to 16 residues.

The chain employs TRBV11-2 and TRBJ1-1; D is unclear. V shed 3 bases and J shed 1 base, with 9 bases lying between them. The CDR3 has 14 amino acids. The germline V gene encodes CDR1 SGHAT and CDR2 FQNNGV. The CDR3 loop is CASSFSRGNTEAFF. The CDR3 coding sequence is TGTGCCAGCAGCTTTAGTCGGGGGAACACTGAAGCTTTCTTT.

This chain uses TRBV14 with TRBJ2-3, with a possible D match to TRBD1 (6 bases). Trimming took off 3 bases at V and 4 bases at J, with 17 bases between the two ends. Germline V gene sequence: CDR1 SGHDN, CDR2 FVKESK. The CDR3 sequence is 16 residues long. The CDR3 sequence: CASSHAEGVWADTQYF. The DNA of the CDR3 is TGTGCCAGCAGCCATGCCGAGGGGGTATGGGCAGATACGCAGTATTTT.

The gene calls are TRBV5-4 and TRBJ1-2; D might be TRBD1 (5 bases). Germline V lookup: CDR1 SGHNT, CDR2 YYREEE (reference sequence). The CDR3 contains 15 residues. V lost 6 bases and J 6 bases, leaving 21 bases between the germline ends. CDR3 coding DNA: TGTGCCAGCAACTCCTTGACAGACATCACGAATGGCTACACCTTC. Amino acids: CASNSLTDITNGYTF.

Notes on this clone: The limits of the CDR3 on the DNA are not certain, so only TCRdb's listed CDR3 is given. CDR3 region: CASSFGQGARKF. The gene calls are TRBV5-6 and TRBJ1-6; the table assigns TRBD1, which was not confirmed against the DNA. Germline V lookup: CDR1 SGHDT, CDR2 YYEEEE. Counting both end residues, the CDR3 totals 12 amino acids.

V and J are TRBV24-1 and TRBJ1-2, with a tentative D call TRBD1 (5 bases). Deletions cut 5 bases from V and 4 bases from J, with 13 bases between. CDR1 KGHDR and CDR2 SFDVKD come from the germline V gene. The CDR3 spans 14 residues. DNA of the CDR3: TGTGCCACCAGTGCAGGGATAGGCCGCTATGGCTACACCTTC. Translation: CATSAGIGRYGYTF.